This T cell receptor beta chain was observed in a study of OX40 agonist ivuxolimab in advanced cancers. Study in general: Dose-escalation patients were diagnosed with hepatocellular carcinoma, melanoma, renal cell cancer or head and neck cancer. Participants, 75% to 90% male, averaged roughly 55 years of age, ranging from roughly 20 to 80. Prior anti-PD-1, anti-PD-L1 or anti-CTLA-4 therapy was allowed; roughly 40% had some. Study-wide findings and caveats: Still undetermined is the antigen specificity of the expanded peripheral T cells.

CDR1 KGHSH and CDR2 LQKENI come from the germline V gene. V dropped 3 bases and J dropped 2; count of bases not matched to a gene: 5. The CDR3 is made up of 16 amino acids. Profiling relied on immunoSEQ multiplex PCR, and the TCRdb table lists in-frame clones only, not all of them. The table lists 100,000 to 150,000 clones, about 90% of them singletons. Concerning this clone: Its matching antigen is unknown.

The genes are TRBV18 and TRBJ2-3; TRBD2 matches at 10 bases. This sequence originates from an adult with an advanced solid tumor such as melanoma, head and neck, liver or kidney cancer. Sample: CD4+ or CD8+ T cells sorted from blood, taken in a trial of the OX40 agonist ivuxolimab. In DNA form, the CDR3 reads TGTGCCAGCTCACCGGTTCTAGCGGGAGTCACAGATACGCAGTATTTT. This encodes CASSPVLAGVTDTQYF.